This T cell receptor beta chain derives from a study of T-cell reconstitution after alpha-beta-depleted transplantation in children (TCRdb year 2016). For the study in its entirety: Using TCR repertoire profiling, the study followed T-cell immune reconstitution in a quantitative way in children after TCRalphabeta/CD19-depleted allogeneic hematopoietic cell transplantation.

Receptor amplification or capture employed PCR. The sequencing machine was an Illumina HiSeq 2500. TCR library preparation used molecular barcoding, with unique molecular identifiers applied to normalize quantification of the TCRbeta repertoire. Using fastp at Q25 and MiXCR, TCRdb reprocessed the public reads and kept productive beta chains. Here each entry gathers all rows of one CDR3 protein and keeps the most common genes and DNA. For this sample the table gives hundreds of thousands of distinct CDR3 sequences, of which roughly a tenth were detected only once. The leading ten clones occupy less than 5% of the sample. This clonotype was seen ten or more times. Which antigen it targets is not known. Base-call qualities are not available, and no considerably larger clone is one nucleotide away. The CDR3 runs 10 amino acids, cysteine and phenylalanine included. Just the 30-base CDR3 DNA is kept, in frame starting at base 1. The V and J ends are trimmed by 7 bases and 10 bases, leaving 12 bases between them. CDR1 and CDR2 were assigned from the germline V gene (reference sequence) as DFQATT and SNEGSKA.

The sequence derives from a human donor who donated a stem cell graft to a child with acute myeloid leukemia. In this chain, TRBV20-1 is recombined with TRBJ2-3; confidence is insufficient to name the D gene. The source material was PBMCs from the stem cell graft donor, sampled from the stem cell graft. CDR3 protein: CSVGSDPQYF. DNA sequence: TGCAGTGTTGGCTCGGATCCGCAGTATTTT.